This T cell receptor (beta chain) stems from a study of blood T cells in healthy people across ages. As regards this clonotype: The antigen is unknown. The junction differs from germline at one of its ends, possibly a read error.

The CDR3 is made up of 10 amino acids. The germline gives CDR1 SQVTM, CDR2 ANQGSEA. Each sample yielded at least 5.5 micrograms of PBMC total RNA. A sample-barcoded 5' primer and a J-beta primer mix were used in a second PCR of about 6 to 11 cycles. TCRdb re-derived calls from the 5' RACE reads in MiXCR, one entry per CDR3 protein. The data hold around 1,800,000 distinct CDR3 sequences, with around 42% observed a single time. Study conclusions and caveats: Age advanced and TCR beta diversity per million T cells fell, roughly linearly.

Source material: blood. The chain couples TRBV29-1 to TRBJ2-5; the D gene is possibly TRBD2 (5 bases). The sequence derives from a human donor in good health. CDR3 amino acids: CSARAETQDF. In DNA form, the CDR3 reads TGCAGCGCCCGAGCGGAGACCCAGGACTTC.